Below, 31 T cell receptor beta chains from the same sample are listed, as sequenced in a study of T cells after yellow fever vaccination. TCRdb re-called the 5' RACE reads through MiXCR, storing one row per CDR3 protein. The repertoire has approximately 510,000 distinct CDR3 sequences, roughly 22% of them found once; the top ten carry about 16%. The sequencing used PBMCs, collected 21 days after the first yellow fever vaccination. These receptors originate from a man between 18 and 29 years old who received the YFV17D yellow fever vaccine.

The chain recombines TRBV12-3 or TRBV12-4 with TRBJ2-5; D perhaps matches TRBD2 (5 bases). V lost 6 bases to trimming and J lost 1 base, with 9 bases between them. The CDR3 spans 13 residues. This chain's CDR3 is CASRPEGQETQYF. CDR3 nucleotides: TGTGCCAGCAGGCCCGAGGGCCAAGAGACCCAGTACTTC.

The gene calls are TRBV28 and TRBJ2-4, with 8 bases matching TRBD1. Losses at the gene ends were 6 bases for V and 1 base for J; bases not matched to a gene: 8. Germline loops: CDR1 MDHEN, CDR2 SYDVKM. CDR3 length equals 16 residues. CDR3 DNA sequence: TGTGCCAGCAGCACTCAGGGGGCCGTGGCCAAAAACATTCAGTACTTC. Amino acid sequence: CASSTQGAVAKNIQYF.

This clonotype was observed a few times. The CDR3 here is CASSLTLGAGELFF. In nucleotides, the CDR3 is TGTGCCAGCAGCTTAACCCTAGGGGCTGGGGAGCTGTTTTTT. The chain links TRBV7-3 to TRBJ2-2, with D tentatively TRBD1 (5 bases). This CDR3 is built from 14 residues. In germline, CDR1 is SGHTA, CDR2 FQGTGA. V lost 0 bases and J lost 8, with 10 bases in between. The full variable domain, in which reference TRBV7-3 and TRBJ2-2 provide the parts outside the CDR3, is GAGVSQTPSNKVTEKGKYVELRCDPISGHTALYWYRQSLGQGPEFLIYFQGTGAADDSGLPNDRFFAVRPEGSVSTLKIQRTERGDSAVYLCASSLTLGAGELFFGEGSRLTVL.

The chain uses TRBV3-1 and TRBJ2-5; D perhaps matches TRBD1 (6 bases). Germline assignment: CDR1 LGHDT and CDR2 YNNKEL (reference sequence). This CDR3 has 13 amino acids. V lost 6 bases and J lost 1, with 9 bases in between. This chain's CDR3 is CASRDSIQETQYF. Here the CDR3 DNA reads TGTGCCAGCAGGGACAGTATCCAAGAGACCCAGTACTTC.

This clonotype was picked up many times. The V and J genes are TRBV11-1 and TRBJ2-2; 12 nucleotides match TRBD2. CDR1 SGHAT and CDR2 FQDESV come from the germline V gene (reference sequence). The V gene end was trimmed by 4 bases and the J gene end by 5 bases; junction bases not matched to a gene: 17. This CDR3 region has 20 residues. The CDR3 coding sequence is TGTGCCAGCAGCTCCCGGACTAGCGGGGCCTTAAAAGGAAGGACCGGGGAGCTGTTTTTT. As protein: CASSSRTSGALKGRTGELFF.

CDR3 DNA sequence: TGCAGTGCTAGAGATCCTACTCAGCTAATTCCAGTTACGCAGTATTTT. This codes for CSARDPTQLIPVTQYF. This chain links TRBV20-1 with TRBJ2-3; D is unclear. Trimming stripped 0 bases from V and 8 bases from J, with 21 bases between. Germline CDR1 reads DFQATT; CDR2 reads SNEGSKA (reference sequence). This CDR3 contains 16 residues.

A few counts support this clonotype. Written as DNA, the CDR3 is TGCGCCAGCAGTTCCGACTGGCGGCAGACGCAGTATTTT. Residues: CASSSDWRQTQYF. The V call is TRBV5-1, the J call TRBJ2-3, with unresolved D. CDR1 SGHRS and CDR2 YFSETQ come from the germline V gene. V lost 5 bases, J lost 9 bases, and 16 bases lay in between. CDR3 size: 13 residues.

A few counts support this clonotype. The rearrangement joins TRBV7-2 to TRBJ2-7; TRBD2 agrees at 8 bases. There are 14 residues in the CDR3. V dropped 4 bases and J dropped 6; count of bases not matched to a gene: 8. The germline gives CDR1 SGHTA, CDR2 FQGNSA. The CDR3 loop is CASSSPREGGEQYV. In DNA, the CDR3 is TGTGCCAGCAGCTCCCCCCGGGAGGGGGGCGAGCAGTACGTC.

The chain links TRBV20-1 to TRBJ2-3; 13 positions agree with TRBD2. V lost 6 bases and J lost 4; bases outside the gene matches: 13. The CDR3 is made up of 17 amino acids. Per the germline V gene, CDR1 is DFQATT and CDR2 is SNEGSKA (reference sequence). The CDR3 DNA reads TGCAGTGCCGCGGCACTAGCGGGGGGGCTAAGTTCAGATACGCAGTATTTT. Protein sequence: CSAAALAGGLSSDTQYF.

This clonotype has only a few counts. The chain couples TRBV29-1 to TRBJ2-4, with TRBD1 identical over 8 bases. The length of the CDR3 is 16 residues. Losses at the gene ends were 0 bases for V and 4 bases for J; bases not matched to a gene: 8. The germline CDR1 and CDR2 sequences are SQVTM and ANQGSEA. This CDR3 reads CSVEDPQGAPKNIQYF. CDR3 DNA sequence: TGCAGCGTTGAAGATCCGCAGGGGGCGCCTAAAAACATTCAGTACTTC.

This clonotype was seen more than once but under ten times. The V call is TRBV20-1, the J call TRBJ2-5, with D perhaps matching TRBD1 (6 bases). CDR3 length: 13 residues. The ends were cut back, 6 bases at V and 2 bases at J, with 13 bases in the middle. Germline lookup yields CDR1 DFQATT and CDR2 SNEGSKA (reference sequence). The CDR3 DNA reads TGCAGTGCGAACCCCACAGGGCAAGAGACCCAGTACTTC. As protein: CSANPTGQETQYF.

The genes are TRBV7-2 and TRBJ2-1; no definite D call. The CDR3 is 16 residues long. V dropped 2 bases and J dropped 3 bases, with 14 bases sitting between them. Germline lookup yields CDR1 SGHTA and CDR2 FQGNSA. The DNA of the CDR3 is TGTGCCAGCAGCTTAAAGGTGGGCAGATTCTACAATGAGCAGTTCTTC. Translating it yields CASSLKVGRFYNEQFF.

Ten or more counts support this clonotype. The CDR3 reads CASSSGGGAYNEQFF. CDR3 nucleotides: TGCGCCAGCTCATCTGGGGGGGGTGCCTACAATGAGCAGTTCTTC. V usage is TRBV5-1 and J usage is TRBJ2-1; 7 bases line up with TRBD2. Trimming took 7 bases from V and 2 from J; bases not matched to a gene: 9. The germline V gene has CDR1 SGHRS and CDR2 YFSETQ. The CDR3 has 15 amino acids.

There are a few counts of this clonotype. The V gene is TRBV20-1, the J gene TRBJ2-3, with TRBD2 as a possible D gene (6 bases). CDR3 length: 15 residues. With 7 bases removed from V and 0 bases from J, the gap between germline ends came to 17 bases. From germline, CDR1 is DFQATT and CDR2 SNEGSKA (reference sequence). Here the CDR3 reads CSVPHRGSSTDTQYF. The CDR3 region has the DNA TGCAGTGTGCCTCACCGGGGGTCTAGCACAGATACGCAGTATTTT.

The chain joins TRBV14 to TRBJ2-6, with D perhaps given as TRBD1 or TRBD2 (6 bases each). The V gene lost 1 base and the J gene lost 2 bases, with 12 bases spanning the gap. CDR3 size: 17 residues. The germline gives CDR1 SGHDN, CDR2 FVKESK. CDR3 nucleotide sequence: TGTGCCAGCAGCCAAGGAGGGGGGCAGGCTGGGGCCAACGTCCTGACTTTC. This translates into CASSQGGGQAGANVLTF.

Ten or more counts support this clonotype. The rearrangement uses TRBV10-3 and TRBJ2-1; 11 nucleotides line up with TRBD2. Per germline, CDR1 ENHRY and CDR2 SYGVKD. CDR3 size: 15 residues. V was pared by 2 bases and J by 7 bases, with 4 bases of the junction left unmatched. The CDR3 nucleotides read TGTGCCATCAGTGAGCTGGCTAGCGGGAGGAATGAGCAGTTCTTC. Translating gives CAISELASGRNEQFF.

The V call is TRBV7-2, the J call TRBJ1-6; perhaps TRBD1 as D (5 bases). This CDR3 has 16 residues. Germline V lookup: CDR1 SGHTA, CDR2 FQGNSA. V lost 1 base to trimming and J lost 6 bases, with 13 bases between them. CDR3 DNA: TGTGCCAGCAGCTTAGTCATTCAGGGCGGTAATTCACCCCTCCACTTT. Its protein is CASSLVIQGGNSPLHF.

The chain recombines TRBV4-3 with TRBJ1-4; the match to TRBD1 covers 8 bases. CDR1 is LGHNA and CDR2 is YSLEER in the germline V gene. V lost 4 bases and J lost 4; bases outside the gene matches: 5. CDR3 length equals 15 residues. CDR3 region: CASSLGQGNNEKLFF. CDR3 nucleotides: TGCGCCAGCAGCCTCGGACAGGGTAATAATGAAAAACTGTTTTTT.

This clonotype appeared a few times. The chain carries TRBV12-3 or TRBV12-4 and TRBJ1-4; no definite D call. Between the trimmed V and J ends, which lost 6 bases and 5 bases, there was a span of 10 bases. The CDR3 extends over 13 amino acids. The CDR3, as DNA: TGTGCCAGCAGACGCGGAACAAATGAAAAACTGTTTTTT. Amino acid sequence: CASRRGTNEKLFF.

V gene TRBV7-2 combines with J gene TRBJ2-1; TRBD2 matches 15 bases. The CDR3 has 17 amino acids. Germline CDR1 reads SGHTA; CDR2 reads FQGNSA. Trimming cost V 4 bases and J 9 bases; bases outside gene matches: 10. The CDR3 region is CASSYGSGGLAGGEQFF. As DNA, the CDR3 is TGTGCCAGCAGCTACGGCTCTGGGGGACTAGCGGGGGGTGAGCAGTTCTTC.

This clonotype was detected only a few times. This chain connects TRBV10-3 to TRBJ2-3; D gene ambiguous. The CDR3 is 13 amino acids. Per germline, CDR1 ENHRY and CDR2 SYGVKD. Trimming removed 3 bases at V and 3 bases at J, with 7 bases between. CDR3 nucleotide sequence: TGTGCCATCAGTGACCAAGGGACAGATACGCAGTATTTT. Amino acid sequence: CAISDQGTDTQYF.

In its sample, this clonotype was seen a few times. The chain has TRBV7-2 and TRBJ2-5; D is unclear. Deletions cut 1 base from V and 5 bases from J, with 8 bases between. Germline CDR1 is SGHTA and CDR2 is FQGNSA. The CDR3 is made up of 13 amino acids. CDR3 region: CASSLGFEETQYF. The CDR3 bases are TGTGCCAGCAGCTTAGGGTTCGAGGAGACCCAGTACTTC.

This clonotype has only a few counts. J is TRBJ2-2 and V is TRBV14; the match to TRBD2 covers 12 bases. This CDR3 spans 16 amino acids. V gave up 4 bases and J gave up 1 base; unmatched junction bases: 1. Germline lookup yields CDR1 SGHDN and CDR2 FVKESK. CDR3 sequence: CASSRGLAGNTGELFF. CDR3 DNA: TGTGCCAGCAGCCGGGGACTAGCGGGGAACACCGGGGAGCTGTTTTTT.

This clonotype has more than one count but fewer than ten. V usage is TRBV7-9 and J usage is TRBJ2-2, with D unclear. The CDR3 is made up of 14 amino acids. Trimming took 2 bases from V and 2 from J, leaving 6 bases between them. Germline V CDR1 and CDR2: SEHNR, FQNEAQ (reference sequence). CDR3 sequence (DNA): TGTGCCAGCAGCTTAAGGTTTAACACCGGGGAGCTGTTTTTT. It translates to CASSLRFNTGELFF.

The chain uses TRBV7-2 and TRBJ2-2; 11 bases are a match to TRBD2. Germline values: CDR1 SGHTA, CDR2 FQGNSA. This CDR3 has 16 residues. The ends lost 2 bases at V and 5 bases at J; junction bases unmatched: 4. The CDR3 DNA reads as TGTGCCAGCAGCTTACTAGCGGGGGGTGAAACCGGGGAGCTGTTTTTT. This gives the protein CASSLLAGGETGELFF.

This chain connects TRBV5-1 to TRBJ2-7, with D unclear. Trimming took off 3 bases at V and 0 bases at J, with 10 bases between the two ends. This CDR3 is built from 14 residues. CDR1 and CDR2 (germline): SGHRS, YFSETQ. CDR3 in amino acids: CASSYTANSYEQYF. DNA for the CDR3: TGCGCCAGCAGCTATACAGCGAACTCCTACGAGCAGTACTTC.

The chain joins TRBV30 to TRBJ2-5; TRBD1 might be the D (6 bases). This CDR3 spans 14 amino acids. The V end was cut by 0 bases, the J end by 2 bases, with 10 bases between. CDR1 and CDR2 from the germline V gene are GTSNPN and SVGIG (reference sequence). CDR3 nucleotide sequence: TGTGCCTGGAGTGTCCAGGGGCTGCAAGAGACCCAGTACTTC. Amino acids: CAWSVQGLQETQYF. The variable domain in full, completed from reference TRBV30 and TRBJ2-5, reads SQTIHQWPATLVQPVGSPLSLECTVEGTSNPNLYWYRQAAGRGLQLLFYSVGIGQISSEVPQNLSASRPQDRQFILSSKKLLLSDSGFYLCAWSVQGLQETQYFGPGTRLLVL.

This clonotype showed up many times. The rearrangement uses TRBV7-6 and TRBJ1-1; weak D call: TRBD1 (5 bases). Germline lookup yields CDR1 SGHVS and CDR2 FNYEAQ. The V end was cut by 1 base, the J end by 3 bases, with 12 bases between. This CDR3 is built from 15 residues. The CDR3 loop reads CASSLDASGDTEAFF. For the CDR3, the DNA is TGTGCCAGCAGCTTAGACGCCTCGGGGGACACTGAAGCTTTCTTT.

This chain uses TRBV29-1 with TRBJ2-6, with 8 bases identical to TRBD1. Per the germline V gene, CDR1 is SQVTM and CDR2 is ANQGSEA. The J segment lost 4 bases and the V segment lost 6 bases, leaving 17 bases of the junction unmatched. The CDR3 length is 18 residues. The CDR3 is CSVAGGRTGLWGANVLTF. The DNA of the CDR3 is TGCAGCGTCGCCGGGGGTAGGACAGGGTTGTGGGGGGCCAACGTCCTGACTTTC.

A few counts support this clonotype. The rearrangement uses TRBV5-1 and TRBJ2-2, with a tentative D call TRBD1 (5 bases). V shed 0 bases and J shed 0 bases, with 9 bases lying between them. Germline CDR1 reads SGHRS; CDR2 reads YFSETQ. The CDR3 consists of 16 residues. This CDR3 is CASSLETASNTGELFF. The CDR3 DNA reads TGCGCCAGCAGCTTGGAGACAGCTTCGAACACCGGGGAGCTGTTTTTT.

This clonotype turned up a few times. The CDR3 region has the DNA TGTGCCAGCAGCACTGGCGGGAGACGAGCTTTCTTT. This codes for CASSTGGRRAFF. The V gene is TRBV11-1, the J gene TRBJ1-1; D ambiguous. Germline CDR1 and CDR2: SGHAT and FQDESV (reference sequence). V was shortened by 5 bases and J by 10 bases, with 14 bases between the two germline ends. CDR3 length equals 12 residues.